This section outlines one T cell receptor (beta chain) sequence together with its context. This clone was seen more than once but under ten times. Its antigen target is currently unknown. No base quality values were provided; no much bigger clone lies one nucleotide off. The data belong to a study of cytomegalovirus exposure and HLA in healthy donors (dated 2017 in TCRdb). Background on the whole study: An earlier analysis of 587 of the donors reported more than 250 Gb of sequence data and 117 million unique TCR beta sequences from 190 million or so T cells. An early release covering approximately 600 HLA-typed donors comprised approximately 290 gigabases of sequencing data and around 80 million unique TCR sequences. Of the roughly 390 genotyped donors, roughly 80% fell in the genetic ancestry cluster associated with self-reported Caucasian donors. The study aimed to test whether cataloging public T cell receptors could reveal signatures of past pathogen exposure. The study profiled the T cell repertoires of around 700 subjects by immunosequencing and related them to cytomegalovirus serostatus. In addition to the first cohort of about 650 subjects, a separate validation cohort of 100 to 150 different subjects was used. The study combined high-throughput TCR immunosequencing, statistical association of individual TCRs with disease status, and machine learning to predict cytomegalovirus infection status. To study patterns of TCR occurrence, a later analysis re-analyzed previously published TCR beta repertoires from 666 donors and added high-resolution HLA genotyping. Rather than drawing on any new phenotypic data, the later analysis identified candidate immune exposures from TCR beta sequences and the way those sequences occurred across donors. An earlier analysis of more than 450 of the donors used high-throughput TCR beta sequencing to judge whether each TCR beta V gene segment behaved as functional or pseudogenic. Donor age, sex, ethnicity and CMV serostatus were collected together with the repertoire data. A later genetic analysis used genome-wide SNP genotypes for about 65% of the roughly 700 donors, treating that subset as a discovery cohort. All discovery cohort repertoires had been generated on a single sequencing platform. HLA typing included class I and class II loci at four-digit resolution. Typing coverage differed by locus: A, B, C, DRB1 and DQB1 were typed in roughly 620-630 donors, DQA1 in about 500, DPA1 in 600 to 610, and DPB1 in around 440. About 5 DR-DQ haplotypes were handled as single units for association and clustering, since linkage in the cohort was strong. Across 398 genotyped donors of the cohort, an average of about 200,000 unique TCR beta nucleotide sequences per donor were sequenced, and roughly a sixth of those sequences were non-productive. Beyond this particular receptor, the publication reports: Specific HLA alleles were associated with 15,000 to 20,000 TCR beta sequences at a false discovery rate of 0.05 in a later analysis. When HLA alleles, especially DR and DQ, strongly co-occurred, TCR associations were difficult to assign to individual alleles. A further reported finding was that TCR beta sequences accurately predicted the HLA-A and HLA-B alleles for most subjects in the first cohort. While some public TCRs were present in many individuals, most TCR sequences turned up only very rarely across donors. In an earlier analysis of under 600 of the donors, most TCR beta V segments were observed in productive rearrangements about 87% or about 30% of the time, broadly matching IMGT annotations. A few of the identified cytomegalovirus-associated TCR beta chains were confirmed in vitro to be specific for cytomegalovirus antigens. Linkage disequilibrium might explain the correlated functional status among segregating V segments, but an unknown experimental factor could not be ruled out. According to a later analysis, TCR association rates differed among HLA loci, with DRB1 alleles showing the most associated TCRs and HLA-C alleles showing the fewest. The 87-base-pair reads could not distinguish some IMGT-functional V segments, including TRBV6-2 and TRBV6-3, so those segments were excluded. According to a later analysis, most CMV-associated TCR beta chains appeared to be HLA-restricted, and the HLA associations seemed to be driven largely by CMV exposure. Immune exposure information for the cohort was limited to CMV serostatus. A later analysis reported that several top co-occurrence clusters appeared linked to parvovirus B19, influenza, CMV and Epstein-Barr virus. In a later analysis, HLA-associated TCR beta chains showed more clonal expansion and lower generation probabilities than non-associated chains that were equally common. According to the authors, the approach could potentially be generalized to other disease states and immunological phenotypes. V-gene and J-gene trimming of TCR beta chains was associated with a missense DCLRE1C variant in a later genetic analysis, and the association was replicated in an independent cohort. Because some donors lacked HLA typing at each locus, the association tests relied only on the typed subset. The earlier analysis of almost 600 of the donors excluded over 15 rarely observed V segments, including chromosome 9 orphons, because counts were too low. Sequencing depth was assumed to be roughly uniform across donors in the presence/absence analyses, though that assumption may not hold. In a later genetic analysis, fewer N-insertions in productive TCRs were reported among donors in an Asian-associated ancestry cluster than the roughly 670-donor mean. A cluster of highly shared sequence variants was judged likely to be a technical artifact of the sequencing pipeline. This cohort had only TCR beta chains sequenced, and the lack of alpha or paired-chain data limited which features could be detected. The classifier was reported to diagnose cytomegalovirus status with high specificity and sensitivity in both the original and validation cohorts. The study listed 150 to 200 TCR beta chains as associated with cytomegalovirus.

The receptor library was made with the immunoSEQ multiplex PCR assay. For the multiplex PCR, a mixture combining 60 forward primers for TCR Vbeta segments and 13 reverse primers for TCR Jbeta segments was used. Amplification of the CDR3 region of rearranged TCR beta genes was performed with a multiplex PCR assay on genomic DNA. The Illumina HiSeq System was used to sequence the amplified TCR beta libraries as 87-base-pair reads. In the original analysis: Across the 500 to 700 repertoires, a later analysis counted approximately 75 million unique TCR beta chains, about 10 million of which were shared by at least two donors. Raw reads were error-corrected and collapsed into unique sequences by a nearest-neighbor algorithm in which closely related sequences were merged to remove PCR and sequencing errors. CDR3 sequences were aligned to IMGT reference sequences to assign V, D and J gene segments. Each retained sequence needed at least a six-nucleotide match to both a V gene segment and a J gene segment. A rearrangement was called productive if the CDR3 had no stop codons and remained in frame with V and J, and every other rearrangement was called non-productive. Following IMGT convention, CDR3 was defined as the stretch from the second conserved V-encoded cysteine to the conserved J-encoded phenylalanine. The earlier analysis of about 530 of the donors excluded any sequence lacking an unambiguous match to a single V gene segment. An earlier analysis of some 610 of the donors called V segments functional above 56.7% productive rearrangements and segregating when the between-donor standard deviation exceeded 5%. A statistical classification framework was built to diagnose cytomegalovirus status from the catalog of TCR beta chain sequences. V and J gene assignment, in a later analysis, came from comparing TCR nucleotide sequences with IMGT/GENE-DB human TR gene sequences. Using the TCRdist pipeline, a later analysis assigned CDR3 sequences along with most-parsimonious VDJ recombination scenarios. In a later analysis, each TCR beta chain was defined by its CDR3 amino acid sequence together with its V-gene family, and reads lacking a unique V-gene family were excluded. A later analysis removed 450 to 600 highly shared, low-generation-probability nucleotide sequences to deal with suspected cross-contamination and a sequencing artifact. For each public chain, a later analysis derived a clonal expansion index from normalized ranks of inferred template counts within each repertoire. Generation probabilities in a later analysis came from a VDJ recombination model fitted to out-of-frame rearrangements, and those results were checked against IGoR. In a later analysis, TCR-TCR, TCR-HLA and TCR-CMV co-occurrence was scored with hypergeometric tests, and a repertoire-size bias correction was applied to TCR pairs. To estimate false discovery rates, a later analysis permuted the HLA or CMV assignments 20 times. In a later analysis, co-occurring TCRs were grouped using DBSCAN, with TCRdist sequence similarity added in when clustering inside HLA-allele-positive subsets. Repertoires with fewer than 30,000 or more than 120,000 public chains, plus five repertoires with anomalous nucleotide sharing, were excluded from co-occurrence clustering. TCRdb mirrors the immuneACCESS table, restricted to in-frame sequences. Some clones are absent from its copies; in checked studies, under half trace to an unresolved V gene, and the reason for the others is unknown. V, J and clone size were drawn from that table, and D and trimming were deduced from the DNA. In this sample the table shows 150,000 to 200,000 clones, roughly 80% of which occur a single time. The ten most abundant clones make up around 2.3% of the sample.

The germline V gene encodes CDR1 SEHNR and CDR2 FQNEAQ (reference sequence). The V end loses 5 bases and the J end loses 2 bases, and a stretch of 19 bases separates them. The CDR3, cysteine through phenylalanine, is 16 amino acids long. The CDR3 DNA has 48 bases and is translated from base 1. The cohort comprised under 700 healthy bone marrow donors. At the time of sampling, all cohort members were nominally healthy, though unrecorded immune exposures were likely present. The donor was CMV seropositive and belonged to the group of 250 to 300 seropositive cohort members. A peripheral blood sample was provided by each donor, and peripheral blood mononuclear cells were used for TCR beta sequencing. The Qiagen DNeasy Blood Extraction Kit was used to extract genomic DNA from the blood cell samples.

The V and J genes are TRBV7-9 and TRBJ2-7, with TRBD1 as a weak D call on 6 bases. The TCR comes from a man aged 50 to 60 in good health and CMV-seropositive. Sequencing used PBMCs. The encoded CDR3 is CASSQVVFTGTYEQYF. In nucleotide form, the sequence is TGTGCCAGCAGCCAAGTGGTTTTTACAGGGACCTACGAGCAGTACTTC.